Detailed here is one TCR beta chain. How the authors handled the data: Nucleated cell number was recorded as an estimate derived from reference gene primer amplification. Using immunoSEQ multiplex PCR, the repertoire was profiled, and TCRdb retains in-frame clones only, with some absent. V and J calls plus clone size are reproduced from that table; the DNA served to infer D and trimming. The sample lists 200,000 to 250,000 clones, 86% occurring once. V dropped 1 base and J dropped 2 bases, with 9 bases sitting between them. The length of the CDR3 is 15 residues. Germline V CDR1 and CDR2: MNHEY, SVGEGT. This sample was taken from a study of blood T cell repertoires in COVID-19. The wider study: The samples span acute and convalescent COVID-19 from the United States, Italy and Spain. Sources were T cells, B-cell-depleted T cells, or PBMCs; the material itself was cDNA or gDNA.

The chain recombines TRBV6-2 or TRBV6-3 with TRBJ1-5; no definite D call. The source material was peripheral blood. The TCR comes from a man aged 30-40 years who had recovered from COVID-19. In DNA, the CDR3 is TGTGCCAGCAGTTACTTCGACACTGGCAATCAGCCCCAGCATTTT. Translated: CASSYFDTGNQPQHF.